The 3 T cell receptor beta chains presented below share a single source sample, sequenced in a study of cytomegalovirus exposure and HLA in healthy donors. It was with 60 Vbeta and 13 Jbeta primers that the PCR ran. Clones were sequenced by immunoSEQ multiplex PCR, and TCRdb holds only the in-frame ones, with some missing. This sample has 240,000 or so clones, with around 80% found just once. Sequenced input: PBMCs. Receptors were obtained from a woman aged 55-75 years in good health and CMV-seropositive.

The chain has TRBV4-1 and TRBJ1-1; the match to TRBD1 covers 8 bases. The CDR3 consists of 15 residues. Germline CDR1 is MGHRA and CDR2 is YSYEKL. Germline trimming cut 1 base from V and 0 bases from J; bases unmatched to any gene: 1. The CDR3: CASSQGDRLNTEAFF. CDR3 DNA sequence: TGCGCCAGCAGCCAAGGGGACAGGTTGAACACTGAAGCTTTCTTT.

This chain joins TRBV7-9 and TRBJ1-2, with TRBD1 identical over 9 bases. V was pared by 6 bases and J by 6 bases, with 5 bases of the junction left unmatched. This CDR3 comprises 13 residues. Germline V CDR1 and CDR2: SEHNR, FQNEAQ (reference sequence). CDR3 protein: CASRSTGGDGYTF. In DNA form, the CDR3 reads TGTGCCAGCAGATCCACAGGGGGCGATGGCTACACCTTC. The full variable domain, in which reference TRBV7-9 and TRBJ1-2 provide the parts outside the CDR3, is DTGVSQNPRHKITKRGQNVTFRCDPISEHNRLYWYRQTLGQGPEFLTYFQNEAQLEKSRLLSDRFSAERPKGSFSTLEIQRTEQGDSAMYLCASRSTGGDGYTFGSGTRLTVV.

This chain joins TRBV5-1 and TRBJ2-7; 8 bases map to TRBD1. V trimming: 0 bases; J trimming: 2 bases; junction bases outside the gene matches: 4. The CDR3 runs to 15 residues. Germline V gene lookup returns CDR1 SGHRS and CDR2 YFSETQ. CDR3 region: CASSLASGGAYEQYF. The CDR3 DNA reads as TGCGCCAGCAGCTTGGCATCAGGGGGCGCCTACGAGCAGTACTTC.